This entry is about one T cell receptor beta chain. In germline, CDR1 is MRHNA, CDR2 SNTAGT. This CDR3 is built from 15 residues. The V end lost 1 base, the J end lost 0 bases, and 8 bases lay between the germline ends. This record belongs to a study of human T cells and chemical hapten exposure. Background on the study: Patients got weekly scalp diphenylcyclopropenone doses over the approximately 25-week study.

As for time point: patch test 1, 2 weeks after DPC sensitization. Indicated treatment: therapeutic diphenylcyclopropenone sensitization with weekly scalp DPC. TCRdb reanalysed the RACE reads using MiXCR and keeps one entry per CDR3 protein. The data show around 110,000 distinct CDR3 sequences, about 12% seen once. The source is a woman aged 45-65 years with alopecia areata. Some clones in this sample may be carry-over from other donors' samples. The input for sequencing was whole blood, taken in connection with sensitization to the hapten diphenylcyclopropenone (DPC). The V call is TRBV6-4, the J call TRBJ2-3; no definite D call. The CDR3, as DNA: TGTGCCAGCAGTGACTGGGGAACTAGCACAGATACGCAGTATTTT. It yields the protein CASSDWGTSTDTQYF.